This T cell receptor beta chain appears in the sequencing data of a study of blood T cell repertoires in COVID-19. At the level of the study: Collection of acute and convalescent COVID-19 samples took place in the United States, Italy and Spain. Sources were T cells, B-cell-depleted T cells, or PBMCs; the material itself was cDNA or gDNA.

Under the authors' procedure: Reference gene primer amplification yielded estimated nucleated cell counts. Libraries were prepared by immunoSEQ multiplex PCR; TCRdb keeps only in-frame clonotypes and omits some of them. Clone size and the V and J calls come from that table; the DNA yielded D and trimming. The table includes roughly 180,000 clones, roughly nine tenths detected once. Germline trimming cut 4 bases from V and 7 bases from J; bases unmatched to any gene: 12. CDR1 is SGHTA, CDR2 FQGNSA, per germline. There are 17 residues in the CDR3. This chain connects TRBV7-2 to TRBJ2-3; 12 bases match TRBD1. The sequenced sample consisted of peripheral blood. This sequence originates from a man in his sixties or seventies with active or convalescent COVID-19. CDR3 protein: CASSSKSGTGGANTQYF. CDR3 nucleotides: TGTGCCAGCAGCTCTAAATCCGGGACAGGGGGCGCAAATACGCAGTATTTT.